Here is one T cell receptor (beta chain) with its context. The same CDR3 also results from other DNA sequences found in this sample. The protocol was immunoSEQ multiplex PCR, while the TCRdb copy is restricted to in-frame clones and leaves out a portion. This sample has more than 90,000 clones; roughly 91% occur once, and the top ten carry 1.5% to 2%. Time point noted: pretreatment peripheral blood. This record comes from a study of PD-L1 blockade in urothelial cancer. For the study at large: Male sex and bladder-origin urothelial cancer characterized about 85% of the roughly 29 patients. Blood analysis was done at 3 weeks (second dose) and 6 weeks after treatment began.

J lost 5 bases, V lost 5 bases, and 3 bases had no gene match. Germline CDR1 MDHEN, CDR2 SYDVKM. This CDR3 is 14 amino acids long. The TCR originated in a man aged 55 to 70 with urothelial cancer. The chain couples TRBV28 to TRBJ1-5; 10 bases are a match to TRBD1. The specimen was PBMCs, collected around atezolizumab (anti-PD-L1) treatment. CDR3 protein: CASSPGQGDQPQHF. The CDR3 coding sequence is TGTGCCAGCAGTCCCGGACAGGGGGATCAGCCCCAGCATTTT.